A single sample gave rise to the 23 T cell receptor beta chains below, sequenced in a study of shared clonotypes between healthy human individuals. TCRdb's copy holds only in-frame clones and misses some; the assay was immunoSEQ multiplex PCR. The repertoire holds over 850,000 clones, with approximately 80% as singletons. Sequenced: memory CD4+ T cells from PBMCs. Sample subset: CD45RA-negative fraction. These receptors all stem from a man younger than 35 in good health. Some clones in this sample may be carry-over from other donors' samples.

The rearrangement links TRBV28 to TRBJ2-1; 13 bases line up with TRBD2. This CDR3 comprises 19 residues. V was pared by 0 bases and J by 0 bases, with 5 bases of the junction left unmatched. CDR1 and CDR2 from the germline V gene are MDHEN and SYDVKM. Here the CDR3 reads CASSLWGLAGRSSYNEQFF. Here the CDR3 DNA reads TGTGCCAGCAGTTTATGGGGACTAGCGGGGCGCAGCTCCTACAATGAGCAGTTCTTC.

This rearrangement joins TRBV6-5 to TRBJ2-2, with D perhaps matching TRBD1 or TRBD2 (5 bases each). V lost 0 bases, J lost 6 bases, and 14 bases lay in between. CDR1 MNHEY and CDR2 SVGAGI come from the germline V gene. There are 16 residues in the CDR3. The DNA of the CDR3 is TGTGCCAGCAGTTACTCGAGGGGTGGGAAGGCCGGGGAGCTGTTTTTT. Residues: CASSYSRGGKAGELFF.

The chain uses TRBV2 and TRBJ1-2; unclear D gene. V lost 6 bases and J lost 2, with 10 bases in between. The CDR3 has 13 residues. From germline, CDR1 is SNHLY and CDR2 FYNNEI. CDR3 sequence reads: CASSSQDNYGYTF. The CDR3 DNA is TGTGCCAGCAGCTCCCAGGACAACTATGGCTACACCTTC.

The genes are TRBV11-3 and TRBJ2-2; unclear D gene. CDR1 and CDR2 from the germline V gene are SGHNT and YENEEA. There are 12 residues in the CDR3. Trimming cost V 5 bases and J 7 bases, with 8 bases left between them. CDR3 sequence: CASSPLNGELFF. In DNA, the CDR3 is TGTGCCAGCAGCCCGTTAAACGGGGAGCTGTTTTTT.

The chain has TRBV28 and TRBJ1-4; TRBD1 might be the D (5 bases). The CDR3 consists of 15 residues. Trimming left V 2 bases short and J 3 bases short, with 10 bases between. Germline V gives CDR1 MDHEN, CDR2 SYDVKM. The CDR3 loop reads CASSLRGGSNEKLFF. Here the CDR3 DNA reads TGTGCCAGCAGTTTACGGGGGGGGTCTAATGAAAAACTGTTTTTT.

This clone was observed a single time. V gene TRBV7-2 combines with J gene TRBJ2-7, with 9 bases fitting TRBD2. This CDR3 is built from 18 residues. V lost 4 bases and J lost 4; bases outside the gene matches: 17. The germline V gene has CDR1 SGHTA and CDR2 FQGNSA. The chain's CDR3 is CASSSRDSGSLVPYEQYF. The DNA of the CDR3 is TGTGCCAGCAGCTCGAGAGATAGCGGGAGTTTAGTCCCTTACGAGCAGTACTTC. The variable domain in full, with the rest retrieved from reference TRBV7-2 and TRBJ2-7, is GAGVSQSPSNKVTEKGKDVELRCDPISGHTALYWYRQSLGQGLEFLIYFQGNSAPDKSGLPSDRFSAERTGGSVSTLTIQRTQQEDSAVYLCASSSRDSGSLVPYEQYFGPGTRLTVT.

The genes are TRBV28 and TRBJ1-2; 9 positions agree with TRBD1. The CDR3 consists of 13 residues. Germline V gene data show CDR1 as MDHEN and CDR2 as SYDVKM. J was trimmed by 8 bases and V by 6 bases; bases with no gene match: 7. CDR3 in amino acids: CASRLRQGGGYTF. In nucleotides, the CDR3 is TGTGCCAGCAGACTACGACAGGGGGGAGGCTACACCTTC.

The chain has TRBV6-5 and TRBJ2-7, with 7 bases lining up with TRBD2. This CDR3 spans 16 amino acids. Germline-derived CDR1 and CDR2 are MNHEY and SVGAGI. The ends lost 2 bases at V and 3 bases at J; junction bases unmatched: 10. The CDR3 nucleotides read TGTGCCAGCAGTTACCCCCTAATAGCGGGTGGCTACGAGCAGTACTTC. Protein sequence: CASSYPLIAGGYEQYF.

This clone appeared a single time. Other DNA variants within this sample encode the same CDR3. J is TRBJ2-3 and V is TRBV5-4; 10 bases agree with TRBD2. V was clipped by 0 bases and J by 3 bases; unmatched bases: 1. CDR1 is SGHNT and CDR2 is YYREEE in the germline V gene (reference sequence). The CDR3 length is 15 residues. The CDR3 sequence is CASSLEGLATDTQYF. CDR3 in DNA: TGTGCCAGCAGCTTGGAGGGACTAGCGACAGATACGCAGTATTTT.

The chain employs TRBV9 and TRBJ1-2; TRBD1 might be the D (5 bases). CDR1 SGDLS and CDR2 YYNGEE come from the germline V gene. The CDR3 is 16 residues long. The germline V and J ends were trimmed by 0 bases and 0 bases, with 12 bases remaining between them. The DNA for the CDR3 is TGTGCCAGCAGCGTAGGTACCGGGGCGGCTAACTATGGCTACACCTTC. The encoded protein is CASSVGTGAANYGYTF.

V and J are TRBV28 and TRBJ1-1; no firm D call. This CDR3 is built from 16 residues. Trimming cost V 6 bases and J 0 bases, with 17 bases left between them. The germline gives CDR1 MDHEN, CDR2 SYDVKM. The CDR3 is CASSTPRSRLNTEAFF. In DNA form, the CDR3 reads TGTGCCAGCAGCACCCCGAGGAGCCGCTTGAACACTGAAGCTTTCTTT.

This sequence joins TRBV15 and TRBJ2-3, with a tentative D call TRBD2 (5 bases). Trimming stripped 5 bases from V and 0 bases from J, with 12 bases between. The CDR3 contains 15 residues. Germline V gene data show CDR1 as LNHNV and CDR2 as YYDKDF (reference sequence). CDR3 amino acids: CATSPGGYSTDTQYF. Here the CDR3 DNA reads TGTGCCACCAGCCCTGGCGGGTATAGCACAGATACGCAGTATTTT.

The chain carries TRBV7-3 and TRBJ2-2; D remains ambiguous. This CDR3 is built from 13 residues. Germline V gene data show CDR1 as SGHTA and CDR2 as FQGTGA. The germline V and J ends were trimmed by 5 bases and 8 bases, with 12 bases remaining between them. The CDR3 here is CASSPPDSGELFF. As DNA, the CDR3 is TGTGCCAGCAGCCCCCCGGATTCTGGGGAGCTGTTTTTT.

The chain uses TRBV4-1 and TRBJ2-2; 11 bases are shared with TRBD2. The length of the CDR3 is 17 residues. The V gene's germline CDR1 is MGHRA and CDR2 YSYEKL. Losses at the gene ends were 1 base for V and 4 bases for J; bases not matched to a gene: 5. CDR3 protein: CASSQGETSGTTGELFF. The CDR3 DNA sequence: TGCGCCAGCAGCCAAGGTGAGACTAGCGGGACCACCGGGGAGCTGTTTTTT.

The chain has TRBV6-1 and TRBJ2-1, with 12 bases identical to TRBD2. Trimming took 5 bases from V and 9 from J; bases not matched to a gene: 5. The germline V gene encodes CDR1 MNHNS and CDR2 SASEGT. The CDR3 loop spans 14 amino acids. CDR3: CASSLTSGRPEQFF. DNA for the CDR3: TGTGCCAGCAGTTTGACTAGCGGGAGACCTGAGCAGTTCTTC.

This clone was found once. The chain carries TRBV30 and TRBJ2-1, with D perhaps matching TRBD1 (5 bases). Trimming pared 4 bases from V and 11 bases from J, leaving 18 bases between. CDR3 length equals 13 residues. Germline CDR1 reads GTSNPN; CDR2 reads SVGIG (reference sequence). CDR3 sequence: CAWTPTRAGKQFF. The DNA of the CDR3 is TGTGCCTGGACCCCCACCAGGGCTGGAAAGCAGTTCTTC.

The chain couples TRBV7-3 to TRBJ2-5; 7 nucleotides align to TRBD2. V trimming: 0 bases; J trimming: 6 bases; junction bases outside the gene matches: 10. Germline values: CDR1 SGHTA, CDR2 FQGTGA. The length of the CDR3 is 16 residues. CDR3 DNA: TGTGCCAGCAGCTTAACTGGGGGGGTTCAGCATAAGACCCAGTACTTC. This encodes CASSLTGGVQHKTQYF. The full variable domain, rest sourced from reference TRBV7-3 and TRBJ2-5, is GAGVSQTPSNKVTEKGKYVELRCDPISGHTALYWYRQSLGQGPEFLIYFQGTGAADDSGLPNDRFFAVRPEGSVSTLKIQRTERGDSAVYLCASSLTGGVQHKTQYFGPGTRLLVL.

About this clone itself: A read error may explain this, as a much larger clone is one base away. Other DNA sequences from this sample encode an identical CDR3 as well. Written as DNA, the CDR3 is TGTGCCAGCAGCGTAGGTGACAGGGGATACGAGCAGTACTTC. This translates into CASSVGDRGYEQYF. The chain links TRBV9 to TRBJ2-7, with 8 positions matching TRBD1. The junction had 3 bases not matched to a gene; V was cut back by 0 bases and J by 4 bases. CDR3 length equals 14 residues. Germline values: CDR1 SGDLS, CDR2 YYNGEE.

The rearrangement joins TRBV5-1 to TRBJ1-2; D remains ambiguous. The germline V gene encodes CDR1 SGHRS and CDR2 YFSETQ. Trimming pared 0 bases from V and 13 bases from J, leaving 16 bases between. The CDR3 length is 13 residues. CDR3 sequence reads: CASSLGSLGGITF. The CDR3 nucleotides are TGCGCCAGCAGCTTGGGGTCTTTGGGAGGGATCACCTTC. The complete variable domain, with remaining parts taken from reference TRBV5-1 and TRBJ1-2, reads KAGVTQTPRYLIKTRGQQVTLSCSPISGHRSVSWYQQTPGQGLQFLFEYFSETQRNKGNFPGRFSGRQFSNSRSEMNVSTLELGDSALYLCASSLGSLGGITFGSGTRLTVV.

The chain links TRBV28 to TRBJ1-1; TRBD1 might be the D (5 bases). Germline CDR1 is MDHEN and CDR2 is SYDVKM. This CDR3 contains 11 residues. V was trimmed by 6 bases and J by 6 bases, leaving 8 bases between them. CDR3 in DNA: TGTGCCAGCAGAGCGACAGCTGAAGCTTTCTTT. Protein sequence: CASRATAEAFF.

J is TRBJ2-7 and V is TRBV28; TRBD1 might be the D (6 bases). The CDR3 runs 14 residues. V was cut by 6 bases and J by 5 bases, with 17 bases left in between. Germline V gene sequence: CDR1 MDHEN, CDR2 SYDVKM. CDR3 sequence: CASSTNRAANEQYF. Here the CDR3 DNA reads TGTGCCAGCAGCACGAACAGGGCCGCCAACGAGCAGTACTTC. Filled out from reference TRBV28 and TRBJ2-7, the complete variable domain reads DVKVTQSSRYLVKRTGEKVFLECVQDMDHENMFWYRQDPGLGLRLIYFSYDVKMKEKGDIPEGYSVSREKKERFSLILESASTNQTSMYLCASSTNRAANEQYFGPGTRLTVT.

The chain couples TRBV19 to TRBJ2-3; either TRBD1 or TRBD2 may fit D (5 bases each). V gave up 1 base and J gave up 0 bases, with 8 bases separating them. The CDR3 extends over 15 amino acids. Germline V gives CDR1 LNHDA, CDR2 SQIVND (reference sequence). The CDR3 region is CASSIGGVSTDTQYF. For the CDR3, the DNA is TGTGCCAGTAGTATAGGAGGGGTGAGCACAGATACGCAGTATTTT. Full variable domain (rest looked up from reference TRBV19 and TRBJ2-3): DGGITQSPKYLFRKEGQNVTLSCEQNLNHDAMYWYRQDPGQGLRLIYYSQIVNDFQKGDIAEGYSVSREKKESFPLTVTSAQKNPTAFYLCASSIGGVSTDTQYFGPGTRLTVL.

The chain uses TRBV6-1 and TRBJ1-4; D call uncertain. Looked up from germline, CDR1 is MNHNS and CDR2 is SASEGT. This CDR3 spans 11 amino acids. The V end was cut by 4 bases, the J end by 8 bases, with 5 bases between. CDR3 nucleotides: TGTGCCAGCAGTGTAAGAGAAAAACTGTTTTTT. Protein product: CASSVREKLFF.